This T cell receptor (beta chain) was captured in a study of blood T cell repertoires in COVID-19. Study in general: From the United States, Italy and Spain came samples of acute and convalescent COVID-19. Sources were T cells, B-cell-depleted T cells, or PBMCs; the material itself was cDNA or gDNA.

In the authors' methods: Amplification from reference gene primers served as the basis for estimated nucleated cell counts. Method: immunoSEQ multiplex PCR; TCRdb's copy keeps in-frame clones and lacks some. The V and J calls and the clone size are those of that table, but D and trimming were determined from the DNA. The sample lists over 250,000 clones; less than 90% were seen once. J was trimmed by 6 bases and V by 3 bases; bases with no gene match: 11. This CDR3 region has 16 residues. Looked up from germline, CDR1 is SGHTA and CDR2 is FQGNSA. The TCR was taken from a human donor in a cohort sampled during active COVID-19. The rearrangement links TRBV7-2 to TRBJ2-3, with 8 bases identical to TRBD2. What was sequenced was peripheral blood. The CDR3 DNA is TGTGCCAGCAGCTTTTATACGGGAGGGTCCGGGGATACGCAGTATTTT. Protein sequence: CASSFYTGGSGDTQYF.